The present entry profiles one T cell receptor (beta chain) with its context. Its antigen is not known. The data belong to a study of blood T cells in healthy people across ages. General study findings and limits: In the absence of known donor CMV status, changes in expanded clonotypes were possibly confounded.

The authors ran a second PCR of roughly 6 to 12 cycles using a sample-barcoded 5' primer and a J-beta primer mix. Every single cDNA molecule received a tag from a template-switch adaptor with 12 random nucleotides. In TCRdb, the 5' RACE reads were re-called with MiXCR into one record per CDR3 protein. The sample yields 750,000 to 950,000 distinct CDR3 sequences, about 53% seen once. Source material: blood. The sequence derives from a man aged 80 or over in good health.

CDR3 amino acids: CASSVGVAPEQYF. CDR3 nucleotides: TGTGCCAGCAGCGTAGGGGTAGCGCCCGAGCAGTACTTC. The chain carries TRBV7-2 and TRBJ2-7; D may be TRBD1 or TRBD2 (5 bases each). V lost 5 bases, J lost 6 bases, and 14 bases lay in between. The germline V gene has CDR1 SGHTA and CDR2 FQGNSA. The CDR3 spans 13 residues.